Shown below are 16 T cell receptor beta chains from a single sample sequenced in a study of cytomegalovirus exposure and HLA in healthy donors. PCR employed 60 Vbeta and 13 Jbeta primers. Sequenced by immunoSEQ multiplex PCR; TCRdb stores in-frame clones only, minus some. The table includes around 200,000 clones, around four fifths detected once. Input material: PBMCs. All receptors derive from a woman aged 60-75 years in good health and CMV-seropositive.

The chain couples TRBV19 to TRBJ1-1; 7 positions match TRBD1. Germline V CDR1 and CDR2: LNHDA, SQIVND (reference sequence). V lost 5 bases to trimming and J lost 1 base; unmatched junction nucleotides: 7. The CDR3 spans 15 residues. The CDR3 spells CASSYDRVGNTEAFF. The CDR3 DNA is TGTGCCAGTAGTTACGACAGGGTGGGGAACACTGAAGCTTTCTTT.

This chain joins TRBV19 and TRBJ2-7; D uncertain. This CDR3 is built from 11 residues. The V gene's germline CDR1 is LNHDA and CDR2 SQIVND (reference sequence). CDR3 protein: CATEQSYEQYF. The CDR3 coding sequence is TGTGCTACGGAGCAATCCTACGAGCAGTACTTC.

The gene calls are TRBV5-6 and TRBJ2-5; 8 nucleotides align to TRBD2. The junction had 13 bases not matched to a gene; V was cut back by 5 bases and J by 7 bases. Looked up from germline, CDR1 is SGHDT and CDR2 is YYEEEE. This CDR3 contains 15 residues. This chain's CDR3 is CASSTSGVERGTQYF. The CDR3 coding sequence is TGTGCCAGCAGTACTAGCGGCGTCGAAAGGGGGACCCAGTACTTC.

The rearrangement links TRBV29-1 to TRBJ2-7; 10 bases fit TRBD2. Germline assignment: CDR1 SQVTM and CDR2 ANQGSEA. V shed 6 bases and J 9 bases; nucleotides not matched to a gene: 11. The length of the CDR3 is 13 residues. This CDR3 reads CSVKTSGSEGQYF. The CDR3 bases are TGCAGCGTCAAGACTAGCGGGTCGGAGGGGCAGTACTTC.

The V call is TRBV29-1, the J call TRBJ1-5, with D possibly being TRBD1 (6 bases). Trimming removed 1 base from V and 7 bases from J, with 17 bases in between. The CDR3 has 15 residues. Germline V gene lookup returns CDR1 SQVTM and CDR2 ANQGSEA. CDR3 sequence: CSVEVGAELGQPQHF. The CDR3, as DNA: TGCAGCGTTGAAGTGGGGGCCGAATTGGGGCAGCCCCAGCATTTT.

On this clone: An end of the junction does not agree with germline; a read error may underlie this. This chain joins TRBV5-1 and TRBJ2-5; 7 positions match TRBD1. The CDR3 totals 14 residues. The germline V gene has CDR1 SGHRS and CDR2 YFSETQ. In nucleotides, the CDR3 is TGCGCCAGCAGCTTGGGGGACAGACAAGAGGCCCAGTACTTC. It encodes CASSLGDRQEAQYF.

This clone has only a few counts. The rearrangement links TRBV19 to TRBJ2-7; 10 bases match TRBD2. V lost 6 bases, J lost 3 bases, and 5 bases stayed unmatched. CDR1 is LNHDA and CDR2 is SQIVND in the germline V gene (reference sequence). This CDR3 is built from 14 residues. The CDR3 sequence: CASRSGRAGYEQYF. For the CDR3, the DNA is TGTGCCAGTAGGAGCGGGAGGGCCGGCTACGAGCAGTACTTC.

The chain uses TRBV27 and TRBJ1-6, with D perhaps matching TRBD1 (5 bases). The CDR3 spans 14 residues. Trimming took 8 bases from V and 6 from J, leaving 14 bases between them. Germline V gives CDR1 MNHEY, CDR2 SMNVEV (reference sequence). The CDR3 sequence: CASALSRANSPLHF. The CDR3, as DNA: TGTGCCAGCGCCCTGTCCAGGGCTAATTCACCCCTCCACTTT.

About this clone itself: A read error may account for a junction end that differs from germline. CDR3 sequence reads: CASSSQGSGANGLTF. The CDR3 DNA sequence: TGCGCCAGCAGCTCACAGGGCTCTGGGGCCAACGGCCTGACTTTC. V gene TRBV5-1 combines with J gene TRBJ2-6; D might be TRBD1 (6 bases). The CDR3 length is 15 residues. Germline lookup yields CDR1 SGHRS and CDR2 YFSETQ.

The chain joins TRBV5-6 to TRBJ2-5; 7 nucleotides agree with TRBD1. The ends lost 5 bases at V and 1 base at J; junction bases unmatched: 2. CDR3 length equals 13 residues. CDR1 and CDR2 from the germline V gene are SGHDT and YYEEEE. The DNA for the CDR3 is TGTGCCAGCAGGGGACAGATCCAAGAGACCCAGTACTTC. It translates to CASRGQIQETQYF.

The CDR3 DNA sequence: TGTGCCAGCAGCTCGGCCCAGGGGGCCGGTCAGCCCCAGCATTTT. Encoded protein: CASSSAQGAGQPQHF. The genes are TRBV5-6 and TRBJ1-5; TRBD1 agrees at 8 bases. With 3 bases clipped from V and 6 bases from J, the junction kept 8 bases outside the gene matches. Germline assignment: CDR1 SGHDT and CDR2 YYEEEE. The CDR3 has 15 residues.

The V and J genes are TRBV25-1 and TRBJ1-5, with D perhaps TRBD1 (6 bases). This CDR3 comprises 17 residues. CDR1 and CDR2 from the germline V gene are MGHDK and SYGVNS. Deletions cut 4 bases from V and 0 bases from J, with 16 bases between. In DNA, the CDR3 is TGTGCCAGCAGTGTCGGAAAGGACAGAGCTAGCAATCAGCCCCAGCATTTT. Encoded protein: CASSVGKDRASNQPQHF. The full variable domain, rest sourced from reference TRBV25-1 and TRBJ1-5, is EADIYQTPRYLVIGTGKKITLECSQTMGHDKMYWYQQDPGMELHLIHYSYGVNSTEKGDLSSESTVSRIRTEHFPLTLESARPSHTSQYLCASSVGKDRASNQPQHFGDGTRLSIL.

V and J are TRBV7-9 and TRBJ2-5; 9 nucleotides line up with TRBD1. The CDR3 contains 15 residues. The germline CDR1 and CDR2 sequences are SEHNR and FQNEAQ (reference sequence). Trimming took 5 bases from V and 2 from J; bases not matched to a gene: 6. For the CDR3, the DNA is TGTGCCAGCAGCGCCCGGGACAGGGCTCAAGAGACCCAGTACTTC. This translates into CASSARDRAQETQYF.

J is TRBJ2-3 and V is TRBV5-1; a weak D match, TRBD2 (6 bases). Looked up from germline, CDR1 is SGHRS and CDR2 is YFSETQ. V was shortened by 2 bases and J by 1 base, with 8 bases between the two germline ends. This CDR3 contains 14 residues. The CDR3 loop is CASSLGLRTDTQYF. The CDR3 DNA is TGCGCCAGCAGCTTAGGACTACGCACAGATACGCAGTATTTT.

There are a few counts of this clone. The V call is TRBV4-1, the J call TRBJ2-3, with TRBD1 identical over 7 bases. Unmatched junction bases numbered 19, after V lost 4 bases and J lost 6 bases. The CDR3 contains 18 residues. Per the germline V gene, CDR1 is MGHRA and CDR2 is YSYEKL. CDR3 in amino acids: CASSRHDRDDFPGDTQYF. The CDR3 DNA follows: TGCGCCAGCAGCCGACACGACAGGGACGACTTTCCGGGGGATACGCAGTATTTT.

V is TRBV27 and J is TRBJ2-7; TRBD1 agrees at 7 bases. The CDR3 is 16 residues long. The V gene's germline CDR1 is MNHEY and CDR2 SMNVEV (reference sequence). Germline trimming cut 6 bases from V and 1 base from J; bases unmatched to any gene: 12. This CDR3 is CASSRRGQANSYEQYF. The DNA of the CDR3 is TGTGCCAGCAGCCGCCGCGGACAGGCAAATTCCTACGAGCAGTACTTC.